The 21 T cell receptor beta chains presented below share a single source sample, sequenced in a study of cytomegalovirus exposure and HLA in healthy donors. The PCR employed 60 Vbeta primers together with 13 Jbeta primers. Sequencing used immunoSEQ multiplex PCR; TCRdb keeps in-frame clones, though not all of them. The top ten clones hold 20% to 25% of a sample with about 90,000 clones, 65% to 75% of them seen once. The sequencing sample was made of PBMCs. The receptors originated from a man aged 30 to 45 in good health and CMV-seropositive.

The chain joins TRBV7-9 to TRBJ2-7, with a weak D call TRBD2 (5 bases). The CDR3 extends over 13 amino acids. Trimming cost V 5 bases and J 4 bases, with 12 bases left between them. Germline CDR1 SEHNR, CDR2 FQNEAQ (reference sequence). CDR3 protein: CASSIGLKYEQYF. For the CDR3, the DNA is TGTGCCAGCAGCATCGGACTTAAATACGAGCAGTACTTC.

V and J are TRBV6-6 and TRBJ2-2, with D hard to call. The CDR3 is 12 residues long. Trimming removed 5 bases at V and 3 bases at J, with 4 bases between. Germline V gene data show CDR1 as MNHNY and CDR2 as SVGAGI (reference sequence). For the CDR3, the DNA is TGTGCCAGCAGTCAGTACACCGGGGAGCTGTTTTTT. This sequence encodes CASSQYTGELFF.

This CDR3 is CASSTAAGADTQYF. The CDR3 bases are TGTGCCAGTAGTACCGCAGCGGGGGCAGATACGCAGTATTTT. This sequence joins TRBV19 and TRBJ2-3; the match to TRBD2 covers 8 bases. Germline V gene lookup returns CDR1 LNHDA and CDR2 SQIVND (reference sequence). The CDR3 is 14 amino acids. The V and J ends lost 4 bases and 4 bases, in that order; junction bases with no gene match: 4. The variable domain in full, completed from reference TRBV19 and TRBJ2-3, reads DGGITQSPKYLFRKEGQNVTLSCEQNLNHDAMYWYRQDPGQGLRLIYYSQIVNDFQKGDIAEGYSVSREKKESFPLTVTSAQKNPTAFYLCASSTAAGADTQYFGPGTRLTVL.

The V gene is TRBV7-2, the J gene TRBJ1-3; D not certain. Germline CDR1 is SGHTA and CDR2 is FQGNSA. The CDR3 consists of 13 residues. Trimming cost V 7 bases and J 11 bases, with 18 bases left between them. The CDR3 sequence is CASNSGSERAIYF. DNA for the CDR3: TGTGCCAGCAACTCGGGCTCCGAGAGGGCCATATATTTT.

The rearrangement uses TRBV5-1 and TRBJ1-6, with 7 positions matching TRBD1. In germline, CDR1 is SGHRS, CDR2 YFSETQ. The CDR3 has 12 amino acids. The V segment lost 4 bases and the J segment 11 bases; nucleotides outside the gene matches: 3. The CDR3 reads CASSADRPPLHF. In nucleotides, the CDR3 is TGCGCCAGCAGCGCGGACAGGCCACCCCTCCACTTT. Combining the CDR3 with reference TRBV5-1 and TRBJ1-6 gives the whole variable domain KAGVTQTPRYLIKTRGQQVTLSCSPISGHRSVSWYQQTPGQGLQFLFEYFSETQRNKGNFPGRFSGRQFSNSRSEMNVSTLELGDSALYLCASSADRPPLHFGNGTRLTVT.

The chain couples TRBV6-6 to TRBJ1-1, with D hard to call. Germline V gene lookup returns CDR1 MNHNY and CDR2 SVGAGI (reference sequence). The V gene lost 7 bases and the J gene lost 1 base, with 13 bases spanning the gap. This CDR3 is built from 14 residues. The CDR3 spells CASNPGQQNTEAFF. The CDR3 DNA follows: TGTGCCAGCAATCCTGGGCAGCAGAACACTGAAGCTTTCTTT.

DNA of the CDR3: TGTGCCAGCAGTGTACAGGGGCCGGATCAGCCCCAGCATTTT. It specifies CASSVQGPDQPQHF. This chain joins TRBV2 and TRBJ1-5; TRBD1 matches at 7 bases. Trimming cost V 4 bases and J 5 bases; bases outside gene matches: 5. Germline lookup yields CDR1 SNHLY and CDR2 FYNNEI. This CDR3 is 14 amino acids long.

This chain uses TRBV7-3 with TRBJ1-2; TRBD1 matches 7 bases. Germline CDR1 is SGHTA and CDR2 is FQGTGA. Trimming at V came to 5 bases and at J to 4 bases, leaving 7 bases not matched to a gene. The CDR3 is 14 amino acids. CDR3 residues: CASSVDRDSYGYTF. In nucleotides, the CDR3 is TGTGCCAGCAGCGTGGACCGGGACAGCTATGGCTACACCTTC.

The chain couples TRBV10-3 to TRBJ1-1; no firm D call. Per germline, CDR1 ENHRY and CDR2 SYGVKD. This CDR3 contains 13 residues. Between the trimmed V and J ends, which lost 5 bases and 2 bases, there was a span of 9 bases. This CDR3 reads CAISTQVNTEAFF. The CDR3 DNA is TGTGCCATCAGTACGCAGGTTAACACTGAAGCTTTCTTT.

Concerning this clone itself: Additional DNA sequences in this sample encode the identical CDR3. The rearrangement links TRBV30 to TRBJ2-7, with 7 bases lining up with TRBD1. Germline lookup yields CDR1 GTSNPN and CDR2 SVGIG (reference sequence). The CDR3 is 13 residues long. With V trimmed by 2 bases and J by 1 base, 2 bases remained unmatched. The chain's CDR3 is CAWSRDSSYEQYF. In DNA form, the CDR3 reads TGTGCCTGGAGTCGGGACAGTTCCTACGAGCAGTACTTC.

Only a few counts were recorded for this clone. The rearrangement joins TRBV10-3 to TRBJ1-5; 7 bases are a match to TRBD1. This CDR3 contains 16 residues. CDR1 and CDR2 from the germline V gene are ENHRY and SYGVKD. V trimming: 0 bases; J trimming: 5 bases; junction bases outside the gene matches: 7. The CDR3 DNA follows: TGTGCCATCAGTGAGTCTCGACAGGGTTCAGATCAGCCCCAGCATTTT. Translated: CAISESRQGSDQPQHF.

This clone was detected a few times. The gene calls are TRBV5-6 and TRBJ2-1, with 10 bases that match TRBD1. CDR3 length: 17 residues. Germline CDR1 is SGHDT and CDR2 is YYEEEE. With 3 bases clipped from V and 3 bases from J, the junction kept 9 bases outside the gene matches. The CDR3 loop is CASSYGTGAISYNEQFF. The CDR3 DNA is TGTGCCAGCAGCTACGGGACAGGGGCGATTAGCTACAATGAGCAGTTCTTC.

This chain uses TRBV11-2 with TRBJ1-1; the D is unclear. CDR1 and CDR2 (germline): SGHAT, FQNNGV. Trimming pared 3 bases from V and 5 bases from J, leaving 7 bases between. This CDR3 has 12 residues. DNA for the CDR3: TGTGCCAGCAGCTTGTCCCTGACTGAAGCTTTCTTT. Translation: CASSLSLTEAFF.

The chain uses TRBV7-3 and TRBJ2-2, with D perhaps TRBD2 (6 bases). The CDR3 consists of 15 residues. CDR1 and CDR2 (germline): SGHTA, FQGTGA. V was cut by 4 bases and J by 4 bases, with 13 bases left in between. CDR3 DNA: TGTGCCAGCAGCTCTCAGCTAGCGTCCACCGGGGAGCTGTTTTTT. It specifies CASSSQLASTGELFF.

The V gene is TRBV6-1, the J gene TRBJ1-2, with 7 bases matching TRBD1. The V segment lost 5 bases and the J segment 4 bases; nucleotides outside the gene matches: 10. The CDR3 contains 15 residues. The germline V gene encodes CDR1 MNHNS and CDR2 SASEGT. The CDR3 protein is CASSLDRLPAYGYTF. CDR3 DNA: TGTGCCAGCAGTTTGGACAGGCTACCTGCCTATGGCTACACCTTC.

The chain carries TRBV5-1 and TRBJ1-1; 9 nucleotides match TRBD1. Germline CDR1 reads SGHRS; CDR2 reads YFSETQ. There are 17 residues in the CDR3. After removal of 1 base from V and 0 bases from J, the junction contained 7 bases not matched to a gene. This CDR3 is CASSLWGQGSMNTEAFF. CDR3 sequence (DNA): TGCGCCAGCAGCTTGTGGGGACAGGGATCCATGAACACTGAAGCTTTCTTT.

The chain employs TRBV30 and TRBJ2-5, with D perhaps matching TRBD1 (5 bases). The CDR3 contains 13 residues. V gave up 5 bases and J gave up 2 bases, with 12 bases separating them. The V gene's germline CDR1 is GTSNPN and CDR2 SVGIG (reference sequence). The CDR3 coding sequence is TGTGCCTGGGGGGCTGGGGCTCAAGAGACCCAGTACTTC. Translating it yields CAWGAGAQETQYF.

The chain employs TRBV27 and TRBJ2-7; TRBD1 agrees at 8 bases. Germline V gene lookup returns CDR1 MNHEY and CDR2 SMNVEV (reference sequence). The V and J ends lost 6 bases and 0 bases, in that order; junction bases with no gene match: 7. The CDR3 contains 15 residues. The CDR3 sequence is CASSFTGGRSYEQYF. The DNA of the CDR3 is TGTGCCAGCAGCTTCACAGGGGGGCGCTCCTACGAGCAGTACTTC.

The V call is TRBV7-6, the J call TRBJ2-7, with 8 bases matching TRBD1. The J segment lost 7 bases and the V segment lost 5 bases, leaving 7 bases of the junction unmatched. In germline, CDR1 is SGHVS, CDR2 FNYEAQ. The CDR3 length is 13 residues. The CDR3 DNA sequence: TGTGCCAGCAGCACTGGACAGGGAGGAGAGCAGTACTTC. Translated, it gives CASSTGQGGEQYF.

The chain joins TRBV5-1 to TRBJ1-1; D is ambiguous. V lost 0 bases and J 0 bases, leaving 6 bases between the germline ends. The germline V gene has CDR1 SGHRS and CDR2 YFSETQ. The CDR3 extends over 14 amino acids. CDR3 DNA: TGCGCCAGCAGCTTGGACGGGATGAACACTGAAGCTTTCTTT. Translation: CASSLDGMNTEAFF.

This clone was observed a handful of times. This chain links TRBV6-1 with TRBJ1-3; 9 nucleotides align to TRBD1. Germline loops: CDR1 MNHNS, CDR2 SASEGT. V shed 6 bases, J shed 2 bases, and the junction held 17 bases outside the gene matches. This CDR3 is built from 19 residues. CDR3 in DNA: TGTGCCAGCAGCGAAACCGGGACAGGGATGAGTTGGCCTGGAAACACCATATATTTT. Residues: CASSETGTGMSWPGNTIYF.